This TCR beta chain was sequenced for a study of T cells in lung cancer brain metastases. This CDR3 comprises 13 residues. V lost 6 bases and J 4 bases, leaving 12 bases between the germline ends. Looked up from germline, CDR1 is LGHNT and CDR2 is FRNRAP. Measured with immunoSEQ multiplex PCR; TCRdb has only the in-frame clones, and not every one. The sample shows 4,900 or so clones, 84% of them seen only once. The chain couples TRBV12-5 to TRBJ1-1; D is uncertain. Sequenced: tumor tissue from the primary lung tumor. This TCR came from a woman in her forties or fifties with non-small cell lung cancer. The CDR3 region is CASGDGVGTEAFF. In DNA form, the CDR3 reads TGTGCTAGTGGCGATGGAGTTGGCACTGAAGCTTTCTTT.